This T cell receptor (beta chain) stems from a study of CD8 T cells in Susac syndrome. Random hexamers primed reverse transcription of about 0.5 to 1 ug RNA. TCRdb passed the immunoSEQ multiplex PCR reads through MiXCR, listing each CDR3 protein once. The sample contains about 140,000 distinct CDR3 sequences, around 94% of which appear only once. TCR beta from blood CD8+ and CD4+ T cells was sequenced. The CDR3 totals 12 residues. V was pared by 11 bases and J by 7 bases, with 10 bases of the junction left unmatched. The sample consisted of CD8+ T cells from PBMCs. The chain uses TRBV12-3 or TRBV12-4 and TRBJ2-7; TRBD2 matches 8 bases. The receptor's source is a human donor in good health. CDR3 residues: CASGGAGVEQYF. CDR3 bases: TGTGCCTCGGGGGGAGCGGGAGTTGAGCAGTACTTC.